This T cell receptor beta chain comes out of a study of Ad26.COV2.S vaccination and SARS-CoV-2 variants. As to treatment: 15 to 20 received Ad26.COV2.S at low or high dose, single or two shots; roughly five received placebo; per-sample allocation not given. Collection of samples fell on day 63 after the first vaccine or placebo injection. Losses at the gene ends were 6 bases for V and 6 bases for J; bases not matched to a gene: 12. The CDR3 contains 15 residues. Germline-derived CDR1 and CDR2 are GTSNPN and SVGIG (reference sequence). The repertoire was sequenced with immunoSEQ multiplex PCR; TCRdb's copy has only in-frame clones and lacks some. Of fewer than 800,000 clones in the sample, around 89% were seen once.

The genes are TRBV30 and TRBJ1-4; 8 bases map to TRBD1. This receptor was identified in a person aged 18-65 years who received the Ad26.COV2.S COVID-19 vaccine or a placebo. Sample: peripheral blood, taken in a trial of Ad26.COV2.S vaccine versus placebo. The CDR3 sequence: CACTFGTGIDEKLFF. The CDR3 bases are TGTGCCTGTACCTTCGGGACAGGAATCGATGAAAAACTGTTTTTT. Complete variable domain (other parts from reference TRBV30 and TRBJ1-4): SQTIHQWPATLVQPVGSPLSLECTVEGTSNPNLYWYRQAAGRGLQLLFYSVGIGQISSEVPQNLSASRPQDRQFILSSKKLLLSDSGFYLCACTFGTGIDEKLFFGSGTQLSVL.